One sample yielded the 23 T cell receptor beta chains listed below, sequenced in a study of technical replicates of blood from a few donors. Assay: immunoSEQ multiplex PCR; the TCRdb copy retains only in-frame clones and omits some. The sample consists of approximately 15,000 clones, around 86% of them appearing once. The specimen sequenced was PBMCs. The receptor source for this set is a human donor in good health.

This clone was recorded a few times. This rearrangement joins TRBV5-1 to TRBJ2-7; no clear D gene. CDR1 is SGHRS, CDR2 YFSETQ, per germline. Trimming took 5 bases from V and 2 from J, leaving 11 bases between them. The CDR3 sequence is 13 residues long. The CDR3 DNA sequence: TGCGCCAGCAGTGCCCAACCTACCTACGAGCAGTACTTC. Translation gives CASSAQPTYEQYF.

V usage is TRBV5-1 and J usage is TRBJ2-2; TRBD1 matches at 9 bases. Germline V gene data show CDR1 as SGHRS and CDR2 as YFSETQ. This CDR3 spans 15 amino acids. Losses at the gene ends were 2 bases for V and 5 bases for J; bases not matched to a gene: 4. The CDR3 protein is CASSLQGAQTGELFF. CDR3 nucleotides: TGCGCCAGCAGCTTACAGGGGGCTCAAACCGGGGAGCTGTTTTTT.

This clone showed up just once. The rearrangement links TRBV5-1 to TRBJ1-1; TRBD1 is a possible D gene (6 bases). Germline V gives CDR1 SGHRS, CDR2 YFSETQ. The CDR3 sequence is 13 residues long. Trimming removed 2 bases at V and 5 bases at J, with 10 bases between. CDR3 loop: CASSLTGWTEAFF. CDR3 in DNA: TGCGCCAGCAGCTTAACAGGGTGGACTGAAGCTTTCTTT.

The chain uses TRBV5-4 and TRBJ2-1; TRBD2 aligns across 10 bases. Germline values: CDR1 SGHNT, CDR2 YYREEE (reference sequence). V trimming: 3 bases; J trimming: 8 bases; junction bases outside the gene matches: 8. The CDR3 sequence is 15 residues long. The CDR3 DNA follows: TGTGCCAGCAGCTCCGGACTAGCGGTTTTTGATGAGCAGTTCTTC. As protein: CASSSGLAVFDEQFF.

This chain joins TRBV7-6 and TRBJ2-1, with D possibly matching TRBD2 (6 bases). Germline CDR1 is SGHVS and CDR2 is FNYEAQ. CDR3 length equals 13 residues. The V and J ends lost 4 bases and 10 bases respectively, with 14 bases between them. CDR3 nucleotide sequence: TGTGCCAGCAGCTCGCCGACTAGGGCAGAGCAGTTCTTC. Amino acids: CASSSPTRAEQFF.

V gene TRBV2 combines with J gene TRBJ2-5; TRBD1 is a possible D gene (6 bases). Germline V gives CDR1 SNHLY, CDR2 FYNNEI. V was trimmed by 6 bases and J by 1 base, leaving 9 bases between them. The CDR3 extends over 13 amino acids. The DNA of the CDR3 is TGTGCCAGCAGAAAGGACAGCCAAGAGACCCAGTACTTC. Its protein is CASRKDSQETQYF.

This clone appeared a single time. This chain connects TRBV7-8 to TRBJ1-3; D ambiguous. Trimming took off 5 bases at V and 2 bases at J, with 16 bases between the two ends. Germline CDR1 and CDR2: SGHVS and FQNEAQ. The CDR3 is made up of 16 amino acids. The chain's CDR3 is CASSPLPSRAGNTIYF. In DNA form, the CDR3 reads TGTGCCAGCAGCCCACTCCCCAGTCGGGCTGGAAACACCATATATTTT.

The table lists this clone with a few counts. The CDR3 spells CASSLPFRTSGNRNEQFF. The CDR3 region has the DNA TGTGCCAGCAGCCTGCCGTTTAGGACTAGCGGGAATAGGAATGAGCAGTTCTTC. V gene TRBV7-9 combines with J gene TRBJ2-1; 12 positions match TRBD2. There are 18 residues in the CDR3. Germline V CDR1 and CDR2: SEHNR, FQNEAQ (reference sequence). Trimming removed 5 bases from V and 7 bases from J; junction bases left unmatched: 15.

The rearrangement links TRBV6-5 to TRBJ1-2; D is perhaps TRBD1 (6 bases). Germline CDR1 reads MNHEY; CDR2 reads SVGAGI. This CDR3 spans 14 amino acids. Trimming removed 8 bases from V and 3 bases from J, with 16 bases in between. The CDR3 DNA is TGTGCCAGCCGAGCTGGGGGCGTATACTATGGCTACACCTTC. Translated: CASRAGGVYYGYTF.

The chain combines TRBV11-2 with TRBJ2-7; 11 bases are shared with TRBD2. Germline values: CDR1 SGHAT, CDR2 FQNNGV. The CDR3 runs to 15 residues. With V trimmed by 4 bases and J by 4 bases, 6 bases remained unmatched. The CDR3 reads CASSSGTSGHYEQYF. CDR3 in DNA: TGTGCCAGCAGCTCCGGGACTAGCGGACATTACGAGCAGTACTTC.

V is TRBV5-1 and J is TRBJ2-7; possibly TRBD2 for D (6 bases). Germline V CDR1 and CDR2: SGHRS, YFSETQ. The length of the CDR3 is 17 residues. V shed 0 bases and J shed 7 bases, with 23 bases lying between them. For the CDR3, the DNA is TGCGCCAGCAGCTTGGGCTCAACGGGAGTCCTGCTTGGAGAGCAGTACTTC. It translates to CASSLGSTGVLLGEQYF.

The genes are TRBV4-2 and TRBJ2-1, with no clear D. The CDR3 has 12 amino acids. V dropped 6 bases and J dropped 8 bases, with 11 bases sitting between them. Germline assignment: CDR1 LGHNA and CDR2 YNFKEQ. The CDR3 region is CASSPRSDEQFF. CDR3 in DNA: TGTGCCAGCAGTCCAAGGAGCGATGAGCAGTTCTTC.

In this sample, this clone turned up once. V and J are TRBV15 and TRBJ2-1, with a tentative D call TRBD1 (6 bases). Germline CDR1 reads LNHNV; CDR2 reads YYDKDF (reference sequence). The CDR3 is 12 residues long. V was shortened by 1 base and J by 13 bases, with 11 bases between the two germline ends. This CDR3 is CATSRGIQGQFF. CDR3 DNA sequence: TGTGCCACCAGCAGAGGCATACAGGGACAGTTCTTC.

The chain couples TRBV14 to TRBJ1-1; a weak D match, TRBD1 (6 bases). The CDR3 has 15 residues. V lost 0 bases, J lost 6 bases, and 14 bases lay in between. From germline, CDR1 is SGHDN and CDR2 FVKESK. For the CDR3, the DNA is TGTGCCAGCAGCCAAGATAGGCCAGGGGAGTCTGAAGCTTTCTTT. Its protein is CASSQDRPGESEAFF.

The V call is TRBV11-2, the J call TRBJ1-4; a weak D match, TRBD1 (5 bases). The germline V and J ends were trimmed by 0 bases and 8 bases, with 16 bases remaining between them. CDR1 and CDR2 (germline): SGHAT, FQNNGV. The CDR3 loop spans 16 amino acids. The CDR3 DNA reads as TGTGCCAGCAGCTTAGACTACGGGGGGTTCAACGAAAAACTGTTTTTT. Translation gives CASSLDYGGFNEKLFF.

This clone was observed a handful of times. The rearrangement joins TRBV14 to TRBJ1-1; D gene uncertain. V lost 0 bases, J lost 4 bases, and 12 bases lay in between. CDR3 length: 15 residues. Germline loops: CDR1 SGHDN, CDR2 FVKESK. DNA of the CDR3: TGTGCCAGCAGCCAAGAGTTCGGGAGCGGCACTGAAGCTTTCTTT. This gives the protein CASSQEFGSGTEAFF.

The chain links TRBV7-3 to TRBJ2-1; 13 bases align to TRBD2. The CDR3 has 15 amino acids. V shed 4 bases, J shed 13 bases, and the junction held 10 bases outside the gene matches. Germline V CDR1 and CDR2: SGHTA, FQGTGA. Here the CDR3 reads CASSSSGLAGVLQFF. DNA for the CDR3: TGTGCCAGCAGCTCATCCGGACTAGCGGGAGTTCTCCAGTTCTTC.

The V call is TRBV28, the J call TRBJ2-7; TRBD1 matches 7 bases. The CDR3 is 17 residues long. Germline V lookup: CDR1 MDHEN, CDR2 SYDVKM. V lost 6 bases and J lost 3; bases outside the gene matches: 17. CDR3 amino acids: CASRTLEGTEDYYEQYF. The CDR3 nucleotides are TGTGCCAGCAGGACCCTAGAGGGGACAGAAGATTACTACGAGCAGTACTTC.

Comments on this clone: In the same sample, other DNA sequences code for this CDR3. The genes are TRBV6-1 and TRBJ1-1; D is undetermined. The germline V gene has CDR1 MNHNS and CDR2 SASEGT. CDR3 length: 11 residues. Trimming removed 6 bases at V and 3 bases at J, with 5 bases between. DNA of the CDR3: TGTGCCAGCAGGCGAGACACTGAAGCTTTCTTT. The encoded protein is CASRRDTEAFF.

The J gene is TRBJ2-7, the V gene TRBV29-1; 8 bases match TRBD1. Unmatched junction bases numbered 14, after V lost 6 bases and J lost 7 bases. From germline, CDR1 is SQVTM and CDR2 ANQGSEA. The CDR3 loop spans 14 amino acids. CDR3 in amino acids: CSVDSGTGQREQYF. In DNA, the CDR3 is TGCAGCGTGGACTCCGGGACAGGCCAACGGGAGCAGTACTTC.

A single count supports this clone. This sequence joins TRBV7-9 and TRBJ2-1, with TRBD2 as a possible D gene (5 bases). This CDR3 spans 13 amino acids. The V and J ends lost 2 bases and 7 bases respectively, with 9 bases between them. Germline V lookup: CDR1 SEHNR, CDR2 FQNEAQ (reference sequence). The CDR3 here is CASSLLGGNEQFF. For the CDR3, the DNA is TGTGCCAGCAGCTTATTAGGCGGGAATGAGCAGTTCTTC.

This chain joins TRBV4-2 and TRBJ2-5; possible D gene TRBD1, 5 bases. The germline V gene has CDR1 LGHNA and CDR2 YNFKEQ. This CDR3 contains 15 residues. The V end lost 1 base, the J end lost 3 bases, and 12 bases lay between the germline ends. This chain's CDR3 is CASSQGRVVEETQYF. CDR3 bases: TGTGCCAGCAGCCAAGGCAGGGTCGTCGAAGAGACCCAGTACTTC.

This rearrangement joins TRBV6-5 to TRBJ1-4; D might be TRBD1 (6 bases). V lost 5 bases to trimming and J lost 3 bases, with 7 bases between them. The CDR3 covers 13 residues. The germline gives CDR1 MNHEY, CDR2 SVGAGI. CDR3 sequence: CASSRTANEKLFF. In nucleotides, the CDR3 is TGTGCCAGCAGTAGGACAGCTAATGAAAAACTGTTTTTT.